This T cell receptor (beta chain) is drawn from a study of cytomegalovirus exposure and HLA in healthy donors. Remarks on this clone: Antigen specificity is unknown.

Study observations and caveats: Published work reported that the classifier diagnosed cytomegalovirus status with high specificity and sensitivity.

From germline, CDR1 is LNHDA and CDR2 SQIVND (reference sequence). This CDR3 has 15 amino acids. The V gene end was trimmed by 3 bases and the J gene end by 0 bases; junction bases not matched to a gene: 3. Profiling relied on immunoSEQ multiplex PCR, and the TCRdb table lists in-frame clones only, not all of them. The sample consists of roughly 200,000 clones, about 81% of them appearing once. The clonotype was recovered from a woman aged 25-40 years in good health and CMV-seronegative. This sequence joins TRBV19 and TRBJ2-3; 7 nucleotides line up with TRBD1. The sequenced sample was PBMCs. This CDR3 is CASSMGQPSTDTQYF. For the CDR3, the DNA is TGTGCCAGTAGTATGGGACAGCCGAGCACAGATACGCAGTATTTT.